This record looks at one T cell receptor (beta chain) sequence and its context. This sample stems from a study of blood T cell repertoires in COVID-19. Looking at the study overall: Collection of acute and convalescent COVID-19 samples took place in the United States, Italy and Spain. T cells, B-cell-depleted T cells, or PBMCs supplied cDNA or gDNA.

CDR3 size: 17 residues. Germline V gives CDR1 MGHRA, CDR2 YSYEKL. With 2 bases clipped from V and 0 bases from J, the junction kept 8 bases outside the gene matches. Per the original methods: Cell counts per sample came from amplifying reference gene primers. Only in-frame clones appear in the TCRdb table, and some are missing; sequencing was by immunoSEQ multiplex PCR. From that table come the V and J calls and clone size; the DNA was used to work out D and trimming. The sample has approximately 44,000 clones, around 86% seen once. The sequenced material came from peripheral blood. V gene TRBV4-1 combines with J gene TRBJ2-7; TRBD1 aligns across 9 bases. The TCR comes from a man aged 55 to 70 with active COVID-19. CDR3 amino acids: CASSQHPGTGSSYEQYF. The CDR3 bases are TGCGCCAGCAGCCAACACCCCGGGACAGGGAGCTCCTACGAGCAGTACTTC.